The 7 T cell receptor beta chains given below trace back to one sample, sequenced in a study of shared clonotypes between healthy human individuals. The repertoire was sequenced with immunoSEQ multiplex PCR; TCRdb's copy has only in-frame clones and lacks some. The sample shows over a million clones, approximately 97% of them seen only once. Specimen: naive CD4+ T cells sorted from blood. The subset denotes: CD45RA+ positively selected. The receptor set was obtained from a man aged 25 to 45 in good health.

This chain links TRBV19 with TRBJ2-1; 8 bases match TRBD2. V lost 5 bases to trimming and J lost 6 bases; unmatched junction nucleotides: 0. Germline values: CDR1 LNHDA, CDR2 SQIVND (reference sequence). The CDR3 is 12 residues long. CDR3 in DNA: TGTGCCAGTAGTCGGGGGGGCAATGAGCAGTTCTTC. Amino acid sequence: CASSRGGNEQFF.

With regard to this clone: Other nucleotide sequences in the sample specify the same CDR3. The rearrangement joins TRBV5-5 to TRBJ2-1; the D is unclear. Germline CDR1 SGHKS, CDR2 YYEKEE (reference sequence). Trimming took 0 bases from V and 4 from J, leaving 11 bases between them. The CDR3 has 15 residues. The CDR3 nucleotides read TGTGCCAGCAGCTTGGTCGCAGGCGAGTACAATGAGCAGTTCTTC. Its translation: CASSLVAGEYNEQFF.

The rearrangement uses TRBV11-2 and TRBJ2-3; D may be TRBD1 (6 bases). The CDR3 is made up of 14 amino acids. Germline CDR1 and CDR2: SGHAT and FQNNGV. V shed 7 bases and J shed 1 base, with 12 bases lying between them. The CDR3 spells CASTETGGTDTQYF. The CDR3 coding sequence is TGTGCCAGCACCGAGACAGGAGGCACAGATACGCAGTATTTT.

The chain joins TRBV5-1 to TRBJ2-2; 8 bases fit TRBD1. The CDR3 has 13 amino acids. Germline CDR1 SGHRS, CDR2 YFSETQ. J was trimmed by 8 bases and V by 4 bases; bases with no gene match: 4. The CDR3 sequence: CASSVDRAGELFF. CDR3 DNA: TGCGCCAGCAGCGTGGACAGGGCTGGGGAGCTGTTTTTT.

The chain links TRBV15 to TRBJ1-4, with 7 bases aligning to TRBD1. With 0 bases clipped from V and 3 bases from J, the junction kept 4 bases outside the gene matches. The CDR3 contains 16 residues. CDR1 is LNHNV and CDR2 is YYDKDF in the germline V gene (reference sequence). The CDR3 protein is CATSRETGPSNEKLFF. CDR3 in DNA: TGTGCCACCAGCAGAGAGACAGGGCCTTCTAATGAAAAACTGTTTTTT.

The chain carries TRBV21-1 and TRBJ2-3; the table assigns TRBD1, which was not confirmed against the DNA. TRBV21-1 is noted as a pseudogene. The CDR3 sequence is 17 residues long. The CDR3 nucleotides are TGTGCCAGCAGCAACAAAAGGGGCAGGCGGCCGTCAGATACGCAGTATTTT. Encoded protein: CASSNKRGRRPSDTQYF.

DNA for the CDR3: TGTGCCAGCAGCCCGGGACAAACAGAGACCCAGTACTTC. Its translation: CASSPGQTETQYF. The J gene is TRBJ2-5, the V gene TRBV7-3; D perhaps matches TRBD1 (6 bases). The germline V gene has CDR1 SGHTA and CDR2 FQGTGA. This CDR3 has 13 amino acids. V gave up 5 bases and J gave up 4 bases, with 11 bases separating them.